This entry lists 23 T cell receptor beta chains sequenced from one sample in a study of radiotherapy plus CTLA-4 blockade in lung cancer. Sequencing was performed with immunoSEQ multiplex PCR; in TCRdb, only in-frame clones are kept and a portion is missing. Counted here are around 80,000 clones, around 86% occurring once; the ten biggest clones make up roughly 0.82%. The source material was peripheral blood, sampled from a patient treated with radiotherapy plus ipilimumab. All receptors come from a human donor with non-small cell lung cancer who had stable disease on radiotherapy plus ipilimumab.

The chain recombines TRBV29-1 with TRBJ2-3; the D is unclear. V dropped 5 bases and J dropped 6 bases, with 18 bases sitting between them. The germline CDR1 and CDR2 sequences are SQVTM and ANQGSEA. This CDR3 spans 14 amino acids. For the CDR3, the DNA is TGCAGCGTTAAGGGCAGGCCCTTTGGGGATACGCAGTATTTT. Its protein is CSVKGRPFGDTQYF.

The rearrangement joins TRBV6-1 to TRBJ2-7, with TRBD2 matching 9 bases. The CDR3 loop spans 14 amino acids. V lost 5 bases to trimming and J lost 3 bases; unmatched junction nucleotides: 5. Germline CDR1 is MNHNS and CDR2 is SASEGT. CDR3 protein: CASSKGTSYYEQYF. The CDR3, as DNA: TGTGCCAGCAGTAAGGGGACTAGCTACTACGAGCAGTACTTC.

The chain has TRBV6-5 and TRBJ2-7; TRBD2 might be the D (5 bases). CDR1 is MNHEY, CDR2 SVGAGI, per germline. The CDR3 spans 12 residues. V was pared by 6 bases and J by 6 bases, with 12 bases between. Here the CDR3 reads CASRTDFSEQYF. The CDR3 DNA reads TGTGCCAGCAGGACGGACTTCTCCGAGCAGTACTTC.

The V gene is TRBV30, the J gene TRBJ2-2; D might be TRBD1 (5 bases). The CDR3 is 15 residues long. Germline lookup yields CDR1 GTSNPN and CDR2 SVGIG (reference sequence). Trimming took off 3 bases at V and 3 bases at J, with 14 bases between the two ends. The CDR3 here is CAWRPSARDTGELFF. The CDR3 DNA reads as TGTGCCTGGAGACCCTCCGCCAGGGACACCGGGGAGCTGTTTTTT.

The rearrangement joins TRBV7-2 to TRBJ2-1; TRBD2 matches 7 bases. CDR1 is SGHTA, CDR2 FQGNSA, per germline. The CDR3 has 16 amino acids. V lost 0 bases to trimming and J lost 9 bases; unmatched junction nucleotides: 11. The CDR3 DNA is TGTGCCAGCAGCTTAGCGCTAGGACTAGTCAAGGCTGAGCAGTTCTTC. Translation gives CASSLALGLVKAEQFF.

The chain uses TRBV5-1 and TRBJ2-7; D possibly corresponds to TRBD2 (5 bases). Germline V gene sequence: CDR1 SGHRS, CDR2 YFSETQ. This CDR3 region has 14 residues. Trimming left V 8 bases short and J 2 bases short, with 17 bases between. The DNA of the CDR3 is TGCGCCAGTAGTCTTCAGGACGGGGCCTACGAGCAGTACTTC. Its translation: CASSLQDGAYEQYF.

The V and J genes are TRBV11-2 and TRBJ2-3; possibly TRBD1 for D (5 bases). Between the trimmed V and J ends, which lost 5 bases and 2 bases, there was a span of 11 bases. The CDR3 consists of 14 residues. Germline lookup yields CDR1 SGHAT and CDR2 FQNNGV. In nucleotides, the CDR3 is TGTGCCAGCAGCCTGACAGCTAACACAGATACGCAGTATTTT. It encodes CASSLTANTDTQYF.

The V and J genes are TRBV19 and TRBJ2-7; D might be TRBD2 (6 bases). The germline gives CDR1 LNHDA, CDR2 SQIVND (reference sequence). V dropped 4 bases and J dropped 5 bases, with 15 bases sitting between them. The CDR3 has 14 amino acids. Written as DNA, the CDR3 is TGTGCCAGTAGTAACCGGGGGAGTAGCAACGAGCAGTACTTC. The encoded protein is CASSNRGSSNEQYF.

The chain is built from TRBV18 and TRBJ1-2, with D perhaps matching TRBD1 (6 bases). This CDR3 comprises 13 residues. Germline loops: CDR1 KGHSH, CDR2 LQKENI. V lost 3 bases to trimming and J lost 7 bases, with 12 bases between them. The CDR3 loop is CASSPSDRIGYTF. The CDR3 coding sequence is TGTGCCAGCTCACCGTCGGACAGAATTGGCTACACCTTC.

This clone was recorded only once. At one end the junction does not follow the germline gene, possibly because of a read error. In the same sample, other DNA sequences code for this CDR3. This chain connects TRBV9 to TRBJ2-1, with D possibly TRBD2 on 5 matching bases. CDR1 is SGDLS and CDR2 is YYNGEE in the germline V gene. The CDR3 length is 15 residues. For the CDR3, the DNA is TGCGCCAGCAGCAATCTAGCTGGCTCCTACAATGAGCAGTTCTTC. The encoded protein is CASSNLAGSYNEQFF. Variable domain in full (rest from reference TRBV9 and TRBJ2-1): DSGVTQTPKHLITATGQRVTLRCSPRSGDLSVYWYQQSLDQGLQFLIQYYNGEERAKGNILERFSAQQFPDLHSELNLSSLELGDSALYFCASSNLAGSYNEQFFGPGTRLTVL.

Worth noting for this clone: Other DNA sequences within the sample encode an identical CDR3. Here the CDR3 reads CASSRLRGSYEQYF. The CDR3 DNA sequence: TGTGCCAGCAGCCGCTTACGGGGCTCCTACGAGCAGTACTTC. The chain is built from TRBV14 and TRBJ2-7, with D perhaps TRBD2 (5 bases). V lost 4 bases and J 0 bases, leaving 10 bases between the germline ends. This CDR3 spans 14 amino acids. CDR1 is SGHDN, CDR2 FVKESK, per germline.

The rearrangement links TRBV4-2 to TRBJ2-7; 12 positions match TRBD2. From germline, CDR1 is LGHNA and CDR2 YNFKEQ. V was pared by 4 bases and J by 9 bases, with 10 bases of the junction left unmatched. This CDR3 has 15 amino acids. The CDR3 DNA reads TGTGCCAGCAGCCCGCGGACTAGCGGGGAGCAAGTGCAGTACTTC. This codes for CASSPRTSGEQVQYF.

The CDR3 DNA reads TGTGCCAGCAGCAAAGGACGACCAAGTGAAAAACTGTTTTTT. It specifies CASSKGRPSEKLFF. This chain connects TRBV21-1 to TRBJ1-4. TRBV21-1 is a recognized pseudogene. The CDR3 loop spans 14 amino acids.

V and J are TRBV30 and TRBJ2-1; D call uncertain. The CDR3 contains 13 residues. With 0 bases removed from V and 10 bases from J, the gap between germline ends came to 13 bases. Germline assignment: CDR1 GTSNPN and CDR2 SVGIG (reference sequence). The CDR3 DNA is TGTGCCTGGAGTGTAAATTGGATGACAGAGCAGTTCTTC. Protein product: CAWSVNWMTEQFF. The whole variable domain, remainder taken from reference TRBV30 and TRBJ2-1, is SQTIHQWPATLVQPVGSPLSLECTVEGTSNPNLYWYRQAAGRGLQLLFYSVGIGQISSEVPQNLSASRPQDRQFILSSKKLLLSDSGFYLCAWSVNWMTEQFFGPGTRLTVL.

The V call is TRBV7-2, the J call TRBJ1-1; D unclear. Trimming removed 5 bases from V and 0 bases from J, with 1 base in between. The germline V gene encodes CDR1 SGHTA and CDR2 FQGNSA. The CDR3 has 11 residues. DNA for the CDR3: TGTGCCAGCAGCCTGAACACTGAAGCTTTCTTT. It encodes CASSLNTEAFF.

The chain recombines TRBV7-3 with TRBJ2-7; D possibly corresponds to TRBD1 (5 bases). Trimming shortened V by 4 bases and J by 5 bases, and 21 bases separated the two germline ends. The CDR3 contains 16 residues. The germline CDR1 and CDR2 sequences are SGHTA and FQGTGA. The CDR3, as DNA: TGTGCCAGCAGCTCCCAGGGTAGGGCCACCTCAGACGAGCAGTACTTC. Translating it yields CASSSQGRATSDEQYF.

The rearrangement links TRBV6-1 to TRBJ1-5; 7 bases are shared with TRBD1. Germline V gene sequence: CDR1 MNHNS, CDR2 SASEGT. This CDR3 comprises 14 residues. The V gene end was trimmed by 1 base and the J gene end by 8 bases; junction bases not matched to a gene: 5. The CDR3 region is CASSEVGRGEPQHF. The CDR3 nucleotides read TGTGCCAGCAGTGAAGTGGGCAGGGGGGAGCCCCAGCATTTT.

The chain joins TRBV9 to TRBJ2-7; no reliable D call. The CDR3 has 13 residues. Germline-derived CDR1 and CDR2 are SGDLS and YYNGEE. Between the trimmed V and J ends, which lost 3 bases and 3 bases, there was a span of 10 bases. CDR3 in amino acids: CASSGSDGYEQYF. CDR3 DNA: TGTGCCAGCAGCGGATCGGACGGCTACGAGCAGTACTTC.

V and J are TRBV9 and TRBJ2-7; D remains unclear. Per the germline V gene, CDR1 is SGDLS and CDR2 is YYNGEE. CDR3 length equals 15 residues. V dropped 4 bases and J dropped 6 bases, with 20 bases sitting between them. The CDR3 DNA sequence: TGTGCCAGCAGCAAGAATACGGACCCTCGGGCCGAGCAGTACTTC. Translation: CASSKNTDPRAEQYF. The whole variable domain, remainder taken from reference TRBV9 and TRBJ2-7, is DSGVTQTPKHLITATGQRVTLRCSPRSGDLSVYWYQQSLDQGLQFLIQYYNGEERAKGNILERFSAQQFPDLHSELNLSSLELGDSALYFCASSKNTDPRAEQYFGPGTRLTVT.

The rearrangement links TRBV6-1 to TRBJ1-3; 7 nucleotides align to TRBD1. Germline CDR1 is MNHNS and CDR2 is SASEGT. V lost 5 bases and J lost 7; bases outside the gene matches: 8. There are 14 residues in the CDR3. The CDR3 protein is CASSTRGGSNTIYF. CDR3 nucleotide sequence: TGTGCCAGCAGTACCAGGGGGGGGTCGAACACCATATATTTT.

The rearrangement links TRBV5-4 to TRBJ2-2; a possible D gene is TRBD1 (6 bases). Germline CDR1 SGHNT, CDR2 YYREEE (reference sequence). V lost 0 bases, J lost 7 bases, and 16 bases lay in between. The CDR3 extends over 16 amino acids. For the CDR3, the DNA is TGTGCCAGCAGCTTGGCGACTTTGGGGGCTGGCGGGGAGCTGTTTTTT. This codes for CASSLATLGAGGELFF.

This clone was recorded once. The J gene is TRBJ2-1, the V gene TRBV6-5; 7 bases map to TRBD1. The CDR3 extends over 15 amino acids. V was pared by 0 bases and J by 8 bases, with 7 bases of the junction left unmatched. Per germline, CDR1 MNHEY and CDR2 SVGAGI. The CDR3: CASSYSETGSYEQFF. CDR3 DNA sequence: TGTGCCAGCAGTTACTCGGAGACAGGGAGTTATGAGCAGTTCTTC.

The chain uses TRBV27 and TRBJ2-7, with TRBD1 matching over 9 bases. CDR1 and CDR2 (germline): MNHEY, SMNVEV (reference sequence). This CDR3 has 14 residues. V was pared by 6 bases and J by 4 bases, with 7 bases of the junction left unmatched. This CDR3 reads CASSLGTGKYEQYF. The CDR3 DNA reads as TGTGCCAGCAGCCTCGGGACAGGGAAATACGAGCAGTACTTC.